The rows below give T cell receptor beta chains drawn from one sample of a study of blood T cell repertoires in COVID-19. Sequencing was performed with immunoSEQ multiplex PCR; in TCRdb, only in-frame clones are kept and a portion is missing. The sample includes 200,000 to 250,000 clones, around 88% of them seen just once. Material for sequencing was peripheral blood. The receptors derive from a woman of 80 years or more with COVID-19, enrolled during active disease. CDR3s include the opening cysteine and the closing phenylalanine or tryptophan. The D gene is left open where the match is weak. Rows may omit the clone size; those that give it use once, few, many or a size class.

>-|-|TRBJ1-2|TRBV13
CASSLGGQHVGYTF
TGTGCCAGCAGCTTAGGGGGACAACACGTGGGCTACACCTTC
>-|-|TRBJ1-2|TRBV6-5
CASSSSWTRQLYGYTF
TGTGCCAGCAGTTCCTCGTGGACAAGACAACTCTATGGCTACACCTTC
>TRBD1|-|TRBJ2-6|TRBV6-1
CASSVVGQGASGANVLTF
TGTGCCAGCAGTGTTGTGGGACAGGGGGCCTCTGGGGCCAACGTCCTGACTTTC
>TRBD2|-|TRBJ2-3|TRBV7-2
CASSHLAGGVPDTQYF
TGTGCCAGCAGCCATCTAGCGGGGGGCGTCCCAGATACGCAGTATTTT
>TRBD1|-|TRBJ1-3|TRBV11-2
CASSGQGGNTIYF
TGTGCCAGCAGCGGACAGGGAGGAAACACCATATATTTT
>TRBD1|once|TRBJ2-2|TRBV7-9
CASSQTGRNTGELFF
TGTGCCAGCAGCCAGACAGGGAGGAACACCGGGGAGCTGTTTTTT
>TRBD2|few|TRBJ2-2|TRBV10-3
CAITQAGGPPGELFF
TGTGCCATCACTCAAGCGGGGGGGCCCCCCGGGGAGCTGTTTTTT
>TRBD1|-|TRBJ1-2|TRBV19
CASSSWQGAPYGYTF
TGTGCCAGTAGTAGTTGGCAGGGGGCGCCCTATGGCTACACCTTC
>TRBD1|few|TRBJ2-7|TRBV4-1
CASSYPGQGTYEQYF
TGCGCCAGCAGCTACCCGGGACAGGGGACCTACGAGCAGTACTTC
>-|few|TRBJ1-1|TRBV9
CASSSRGGATEAFF
TGTGCCAGCAGCTCACGCGGGGGGGCCACTGAAGCTTTCTTT
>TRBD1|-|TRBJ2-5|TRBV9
CASSAQAGQGAQYF
TGTGCCAGCAGCGCCCAAGCTGGACAGGGGGCCCAGTACTTC
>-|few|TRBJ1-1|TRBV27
CASSSVGNTEAFF
TGTGCCAGCAGTTCGGTCGGGAACACTGAAGCTTTCTTT
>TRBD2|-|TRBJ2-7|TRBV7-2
CASSLGLAGGQIEEQYF
TGTGCCAGCAGCTTAGGACTAGCGGGGGGGCAGATAGAAGAGCAGTACTTC
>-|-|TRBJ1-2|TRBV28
CASRPAGSSGYTF
TGTGCCAGCAGACCTGCAGGGTCCTCCGGCTACACCTTC
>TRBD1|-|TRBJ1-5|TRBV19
CASRETGGNQPQHF
TGTGCCAGTAGGGAAACAGGGGGCAATCAGCCCCAGCATTTT
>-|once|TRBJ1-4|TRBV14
CASSQEPAVVYNEKLFF
TGTGCCAGCAGCCAAGAACCGGCGGTTGTCTATAATGAAAAGCTGTTTTTT
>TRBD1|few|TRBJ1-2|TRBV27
CASRMDRGYGYTF
TGTGCCAGCAGGATGGACAGGGGATATGGCTACACCTTC
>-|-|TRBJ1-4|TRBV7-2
CASSLQGEQGSEKLFF
TGTGCCAGCAGCTTGCAGGGAGAACAGGGTTCTGAAAAACTGTTTTTT
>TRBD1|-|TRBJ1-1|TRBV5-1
CASSLDMTGGRRAFF
TGCGCCAGCAGCTTGGATATGACAGGGGGAAGAAGAGCTTTCTTT
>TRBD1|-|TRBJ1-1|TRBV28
CASSSRTGGIVNTEAFF
TGTGCCAGCAGTTCCCGGACAGGGGGCATTGTAAACACTGAAGCTTTCTTT
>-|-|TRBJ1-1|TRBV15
CATSRDGGITEAFF
TGTGCCACCAGCAGAGATGGAGGTATCACTGAAGCTTTCTTT
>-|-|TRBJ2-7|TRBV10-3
CATSPGHNYEQYF
TGTGCCACGTCCCCGGGACACAACTACGAGCAGTACTTC
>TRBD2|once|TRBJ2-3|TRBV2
CASSDSGGAMRTDTQYF
TGTGCCAGCAGTGACAGCGGGGGGGCCATGAGGACAGATACGCAGTATTTT
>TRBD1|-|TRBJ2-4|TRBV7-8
CASSLGTGKNIQYF
TGTGCCAGCAGCTTAGGGACAGGAAAAAACATTCAGTACTTC
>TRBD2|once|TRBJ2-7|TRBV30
CAWSVIGTSANEQYF
TGTGCCTGGAGTGTCATTGGGACTAGCGCTAACGAGCAGTACTTC
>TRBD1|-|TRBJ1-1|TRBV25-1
CASRLDRGEAFF
TGTGCCAGCAGGCTTGACAGGGGCGAAGCTTTCTTT
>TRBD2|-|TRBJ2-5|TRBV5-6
CASRWGRVGNQETQYF
TGTGCCAGCAGGTGGGGGAGGGTTGGAAACCAAGAGACCCAGTACTTC
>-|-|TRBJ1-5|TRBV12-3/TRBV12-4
CASSFYRQPQHF
TGTGCCAGCAGTTTTTATAGACAGCCCCAGCATTTT
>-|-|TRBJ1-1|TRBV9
CASSAPLIDRNTEAFF
TGTGCCAGCAGCGCCCCGTTAATCGACAGGAACACTGAAGCTTTCTTT
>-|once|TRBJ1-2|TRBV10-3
CAITERGSDYGYTF
TGTGCCATCACTGAACGGGGGTCGGACTATGGCTACACCTTC
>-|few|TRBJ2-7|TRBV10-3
CAIGAGTYEQYF
TGTGCCATCGGGGCAGGGACCTACGAGCAGTACTTC
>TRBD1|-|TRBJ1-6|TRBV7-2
CASSLGPDRGSNSPLHF
TGTGCCAGCAGCCTCGGCCCTGACAGGGGAAGCAATTCACCCCTCCACTTT
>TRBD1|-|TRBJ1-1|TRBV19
CASSPGTGGALNTEAFF
TGTGCCAGTAGTCCAGGGACAGGGGGCGCCTTGAATACTGAAGCTTTCTTT
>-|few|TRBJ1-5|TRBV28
CASSPPGYSNQPQHF
TGTGCCAGCAGCCCCCCGGGGTATAGCAATCAGCCCCAGCATTTT